Listed below are T cell receptor beta chains from one sample, sequenced in a study of blood T cells in healthy people across ages. TCRdb called the 5' RACE reads again in MiXCR, with one record for every CDR3 protein. The sample holds hundreds of thousands of distinct CDR3 sequences, 22% seen once. The specimen was blood. The receptors come from a man between 65 and 85 years old in good health. Each CDR3 is given with its conserved first and last residue. Each record gives: V gene, J gene, CDR3 protein.

>TRBV10-3|TRBJ1-6
CAIRAGDSPLHF
>TRBV30|TRBJ1-1
CAWRSQLNTEAFF
>TRBV29-1|TRBJ1-4
CSVVQGSSNEKLFF
>TRBV12-3/TRBV12-4|TRBJ1-3
CASSLNYRSGNTIYF
>TRBV28|TRBJ1-5
CASSFSGNSNQPQHF
>TRBV20-1|TRBJ2-1
CSAASGGDNEQFF
>TRBV3-1|TRBJ2-5
CASSQDLGQETQYF
>TRBV28|TRBJ2-7
CASSHPDRGRNEQYF
>TRBV3-1|TRBJ2-1
CASSRGSNGEQFF
>TRBV24-1|TRBJ2-5
CATSDVGTGSLFF
>TRBV24-1|TRBJ2-1
CATSDLGPGDEQFF
>TRBV6-5|TRBJ1-6
CASSYSQDRGGSPLHF
>TRBV28|TRBJ2-5
CASSYLAGGETQYF
>TRBV29-1|TRBJ2-5
CSDRGAGGTQYF
>TRBV5-1|TRBJ2-3
CASSLARTGDEDTQYF
>TRBV24-1|TRBJ2-1
CATRQGGSYNEQFF
>TRBV20-1|TRBJ2-7
CSARDPGSSYEQYF
>TRBV12-3/TRBV12-4|TRBJ1-6
CASSLSRQGGSPLNF
>TRBV18|TRBJ1-5
CASSPRALPQPQHF
>TRBV24-1|TRBJ2-7
CATSGDKSYEQYF
>TRBV5-1|TRBJ1-3
CASSFGGAGSGNTIYF
>TRBV9|TRBJ1-3
CASSGVRGLSGNTIYF
>TRBV12-3/TRBV12-4|TRBJ2-7
CASSSRNYKGEQYF
>TRBV7-2|TRBJ2-4
CASSFVGGNIQYF
>TRBV7-8|TRBJ2-1
CASSSYGDRGYNEQFF
>TRBV29-1|TRBJ1-4
CSGKGPGEKLFF
>TRBV20-1|TRBJ1-2
CSAPWGGQAGYTF
>TRBV7-9|TRBJ2-2
CASSSDPGGTGELFF
>TRBV7-2|TRBJ1-2
CASSPAGTAPNYGYTF
>TRBV20-1|TRBJ2-5
CSANPMRWPQKETQYF
>TRBV19|TRBJ2-1
CASSRRTGGDEQFF
>TRBV12-3/TRBV12-4|TRBJ1-2
CASSKSLGDLYGYTF
>TRBV3-1|TRBJ2-7
CASSQDWGTGPYEQYF
>TRBV24-1|TRBJ1-3
CATRSQRAGNTIYF
>TRBV6-6|TRBJ1-4
CASSYSGTEKLFF
>TRBV5-1|TRBJ1-4
CASSSPGQGGEKLFF
>TRBV7-2|TRBJ1-2
CASSSHPRQGKDYGYTF
>TRBV3-1|TRBJ2-3
CASSQEGTRGGTDTQYF
>TRBV29-1|TRBJ1-3
CSVEVWGNTIYF
>TRBV20-1|TRBJ2-1
CSARVESSYNEQFF
>TRBV14|TRBJ2-3
CASSQAGGRGDTQYF
>TRBV2|TRBJ2-6
CASSELRGTGANVLTF
>TRBV10-3|TRBJ2-7
CAIKPGPGPYEQYF
>TRBV12-3/TRBV12-4|TRBJ2-7
CASSLALAGGSEQYF
>TRBV5-1|TRBJ1-6
CASSLDRDSPLHF
>TRBV7-2|TRBJ2-3
CASSLAVSVEQYF
>TRBV20-1|TRBJ2-3
CSAREPLVTDTQYF
>TRBV20-1|TRBJ2-7
CSASGGDREQYF
>TRBV6-6|TRBJ2-3
CASSYGRGQADTQYF
>TRBV7-9|TRBJ1-4
CASSQDSHNEKLFF
>TRBV12-3/TRBV12-4|TRBJ2-5
CASSFGRGETQYF
>TRBV5-5|TRBJ2-3
CASSSRDSPDTQYF
>TRBV2|TRBJ2-3
CASTPDRATDTQYF
>TRBV6-2/TRBV6-3|TRBJ1-1
CTSGQGAEAFF
>TRBV20-1|NA
CSAKRGGRSTDTQHF
>TRBV5-1|TRBJ2-5
CASSLVSRETQYF
>TRBV25-1|TRBJ2-6
CASSVAGMGANVLTF
>TRBV3-1|TRBJ1-6
CASSPLPELSPLHF
>TRBV6-6|TRBJ2-5
CASSYPYLAGEETQYF
>TRBV20-1|TRBJ2-7
CSALLLAVSYEQYF